The rows below give T cell receptor beta chains drawn from one sample of a study of T cells in Graves' hyperthyroidism and ophthalmopathy. MiXCR, run by TCRdb on the multiplex PCR reads, gives a single entry per CDR3 protein. This table has about 840,000 distinct CDR3 sequences, roughly 40% appearing once. The sample was blood. Every receptor here comes from a man younger than 35 with Graves' hyperthyroidism. CDR3s include the opening cysteine and the closing phenylalanine or tryptophan. D genes are given only for firm matches. Clone size, where shown, is once, few, many, or a class for clones that have expanded.

cdr3_aa cdr3_nt j_call v_call clone_size d_call
CAGTSGGPGELFF TGTGCCGGGACTAGCGGGGGGCCCGGGGAGCTGTTTTTT TRBJ2-2 TRBV12-3/TRBV12-4 few TRBD2
CSGLAGSDTQYF TGCAGCGGACTAGCGGGTTCTGATACGCAGTATTTT TRBJ2-3 TRBV29-1 . TRBD2
CASSLSGFPNQPQHF TGTGCCAGCAGTTTATCAGGGTTCCCCAATCAGCCCCAGCATTTT TRBJ1-5 TRBV2 . .
CASSQEWWYRKDQPQHF TGCGCCAGCAGCCAAGAATGGTGGTACCGGAAGGATCAGCCCCAGCATTTT TRBJ1-5 TRBV4-3 . .
CASRSRGQMNTEAFF TGTGCCAGCAGATCAAGGGGACAGATGAACACTGAAGCTTTCTTT TRBJ1-1 TRBV12-3/TRBV12-4 . TRBD1
CASSSTRISNTGELFF TGTGCCAGCAGCTCGACCAGGATTTCGAACACCGGGGAGCTGTTTTTT TRBJ2-2 TRBV9 few .
CASSRTSGMYQETQYF TGTGCCAGCAGTCGGACTAGCGGGATGTACCAAGAGACCCAGTACTTC TRBJ2-5 TRBV12-3/TRBV12-4 few TRBD2
CASARGIHGELFF TGTGCCAGCGCTAGGGGGATCCACGGGGAGCTGTTTTTT TRBJ2-2 TRBV19 once .
CASSPRGGAGETQYF TGTGCCAGCAGCCCGCGGGGAGGGGCCGGTGAGACCCAGTACTTC TRBJ2-5 TRBV7-6 many TRBD2
CASSSRRGAGNQPQHF TGTGCCAGTAGTTCACGAAGAGGGGCAGGGAATCAGCCCCAGCATTTT TRBJ1-5 TRBV19 many .
CASSPRGSGREYEQYF TGTGCCAGCAGCCCCCGAGGTAGCGGGAGAGAATACGAGCAGTACTTC TRBJ2-7 TRBV11-2 few TRBD2
CASSLGGPPLSEQYF TGTGCCAGCAGCTTAGGGGGCCCACCGCTCTCCGAGCAGTACTTC TRBJ2-7 TRBV7-2 . .
CSARLDRGYNQPQHF TGCAGTGCTAGACTTGACAGGGGGTACAATCAGCCCCAGCATTTT TRBJ1-5 TRBV20-1 few TRBD1
CAISDQAGLETQYF TGTGCCATCAGTGATCAAGCGGGTCTAGAGACCCAGTACTTC TRBJ2-5 TRBV10-3 . .
CASSPPGGLRTQYF TGTGCCAGCAGCCCCCCAGGGGGGTTACGGACCCAGTACTTC TRBJ2-5 TRBV7-2 . .
CASTSLRGSGEQETQYF TGTGCCAGCACCTCCCTCCGGGGGTCCGGGGAGCAAGAGACCCAGTACTTC TRBJ2-5 TRBV7-6 . .
CASSGGTHWGTEAFF TGTGCCAGCAGTGGCGGGACTCATTGGGGCACTGAAGCTTTCTTT TRBJ1-1 TRBV6-4 . .
CASSSTGLAAETQYF TGTGCCAGCAGCTCCACGGGACTAGCGGCGGAGACCCAGTACTTC TRBJ2-5 TRBV7-2 . TRBD2
CAGSRGVNQPQHF TGTGCCGGGTCCCGGGGGGTCAATCAGCCCCAGCATTTT TRBJ1-5 TRBV7-9 many .
CASSQDLGGRSRVLTYGYTF TGTGCCAGCAGCCAAGATCTTGGGGGGCGATCCAGGGTTCTAACCTATGGCTACACCTTC TRBJ1-2 TRBV25-1 few .